The sequence of this T cell receptor (beta chain) was determined in a study of blood T cell repertoires in COVID-19 (dated by TCRdb to the early 2020s). Background on the whole study: Samples covering the acute and convalescent phases of COVID-19 were provided by collaborators in the United States, Italy and Spain. The dataset comprised deeply sampled blood TCRbeta repertoires from subjects exposed to, actively infected with, or recovered from COVID-19. The material from the prospective study consisted of cDNA or gDNA derived from T cells, B-cell-depleted T cells, or PBMCs. Samples were obtained from the ongoing ImmuneRACE study (first 160 participants) and from 1,200 or so subjects provided by 6 global collaborators. Where HLA class I and class II types were available, the types were taken from metadata supplied by the sample provider, not from assay-based typing. The repertoires were released in a freely available public database meant as a resource for research on the immune response to SARS-CoV-2. Nearly every sample came with metadata listing a de-identified subject ID, COVID-19 status, age in years and sex.

This clone was observed a single time. Its recognized antigen is unknown. Per-nucleotide qualities are absent, and no much larger clonotype sits a single base away. TCRbeta CDR3 regions were amplified from genomic DNA using the immunoSEQ Assay, a bias-controlled multiplex PCR. The authors processed their data as follows. The number of nucleated cells in each sample was estimated by amplification of reference gene primers within the assay. To quantify the absolute abundance of each unique TCRbeta CDR3 rearrangement, sequence reads were collapsed and filtered. For each sample, productive Simpson clonality was calculated as the square root of Simpson's diversity index over productive rearrangements. TCRdb provides this immuneACCESS table in a form limited to in-frame rearrangements. Some clones are lacking; in checked studies, under half of them reflect an unresolved V gene, and why the rest are absent is not known. That table gives V, J and clone size, and the DNA gave D and trimming. The sample records roughly 180,000 clones, approximately 85% of which are singletons. In total, the top ten clones hold 6.5% to 10% of the sample.

General conclusions and limits of the study: Clinical and demographic metadata were provided uncurated, with the amount varying by source and participant.

Taken from cysteine to phenylalanine, the CDR3 has 14 residues. Just the 42-base CDR3 DNA is kept, in frame starting at base 1. V ends up 6 bases short and J 2 bases short, with an unmatched junction base count of 6. The germline V gene (reference sequence) specifies MNHNY as CDR1 and SVGAGI as CDR2. Whole blood was collected in K2EDTA tubes by collaborating institutions according to the institutions' own protocols. For TCRbeta analysis, collaborator samples were shipped as frozen whole blood, as isolated PBMCs, or as DNA extracted from either sample type. The rearrangement combines TRBV6-6 with TRBJ2-7; TRBD2 aligns with 8 central bases. The receptor comes from a woman aged 55 to 70 with acute or convalescent COVID-19. The specimen sequenced was peripheral blood. The CDR3 amino acid sequence is: CASSPGGAAYEQYF. DNA sequence: TGTGCCAGCAGCCCCGGGGGGGCGGCCTACGAGCAGTACTTC.